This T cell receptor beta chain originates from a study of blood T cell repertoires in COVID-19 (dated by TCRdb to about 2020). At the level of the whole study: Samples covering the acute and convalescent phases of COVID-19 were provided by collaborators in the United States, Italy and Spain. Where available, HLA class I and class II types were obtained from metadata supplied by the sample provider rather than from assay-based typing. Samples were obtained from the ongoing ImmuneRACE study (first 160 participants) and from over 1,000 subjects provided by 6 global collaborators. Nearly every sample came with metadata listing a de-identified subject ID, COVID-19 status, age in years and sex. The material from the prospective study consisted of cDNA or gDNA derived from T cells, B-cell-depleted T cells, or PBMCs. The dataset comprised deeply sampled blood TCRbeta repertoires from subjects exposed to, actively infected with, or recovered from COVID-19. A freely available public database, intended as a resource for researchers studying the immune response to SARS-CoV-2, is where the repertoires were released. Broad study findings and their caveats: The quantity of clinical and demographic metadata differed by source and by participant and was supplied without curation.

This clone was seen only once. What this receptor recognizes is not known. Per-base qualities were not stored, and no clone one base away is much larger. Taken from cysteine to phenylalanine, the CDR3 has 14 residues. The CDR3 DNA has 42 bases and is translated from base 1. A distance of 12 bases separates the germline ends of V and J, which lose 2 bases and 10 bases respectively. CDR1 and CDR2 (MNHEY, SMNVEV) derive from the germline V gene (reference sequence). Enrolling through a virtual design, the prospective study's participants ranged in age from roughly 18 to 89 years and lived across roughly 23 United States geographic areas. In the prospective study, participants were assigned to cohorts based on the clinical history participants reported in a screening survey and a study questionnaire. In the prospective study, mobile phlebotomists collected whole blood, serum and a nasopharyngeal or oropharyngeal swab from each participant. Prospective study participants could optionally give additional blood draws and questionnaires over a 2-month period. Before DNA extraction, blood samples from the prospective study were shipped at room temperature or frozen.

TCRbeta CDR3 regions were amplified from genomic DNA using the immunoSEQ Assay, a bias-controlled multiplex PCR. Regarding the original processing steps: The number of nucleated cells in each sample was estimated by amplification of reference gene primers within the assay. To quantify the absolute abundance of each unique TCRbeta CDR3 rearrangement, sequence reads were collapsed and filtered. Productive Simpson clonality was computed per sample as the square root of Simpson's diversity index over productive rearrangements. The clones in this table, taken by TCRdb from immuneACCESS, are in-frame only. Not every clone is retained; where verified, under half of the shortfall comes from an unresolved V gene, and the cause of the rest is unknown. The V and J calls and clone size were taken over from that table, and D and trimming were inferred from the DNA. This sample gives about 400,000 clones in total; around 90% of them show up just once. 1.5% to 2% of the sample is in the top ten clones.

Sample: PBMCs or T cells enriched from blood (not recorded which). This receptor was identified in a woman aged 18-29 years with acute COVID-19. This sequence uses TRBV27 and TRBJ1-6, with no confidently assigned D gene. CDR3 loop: CASSLVDPRSPLHF. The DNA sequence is TGTGCCAGCAGTTTAGTTGATCCGCGCTCACCCCTCCACTTT.